Listed here are 21 T cell receptor beta chains from one sample, sequenced in a study of T cell responses to AZD1222 COVID-19 vaccine. The repertoire was sequenced with immunoSEQ multiplex PCR; TCRdb's copy has only in-frame clones and lacks some. Found here are about 100,000 clones, about 90% of them singletons; the top ten hold around 4.4%. Sequencing used peripheral blood, obtained on day 0 of AZD1222 vaccination. All receptors come from an adult in good health.

The chain has TRBV20-1 and TRBJ1-4, with D hard to call. In germline, CDR1 is DFQATT, CDR2 SNEGSKA (reference sequence). CDR3 length equals 14 residues. Trimming removed 3 bases from V and 3 bases from J, with 11 bases in between. CDR3 in DNA: TGCAGTGCTAGTGGGCAGGCGGCTAATGAAAAACTGTTTTTT. It translates to CSASGQAANEKLFF.

The chain has TRBV9 and TRBJ2-1; D gene uncertain. Trimming shortened V by 4 bases and J by 7 bases, and 12 bases separated the two germline ends. The CDR3 runs to 13 residues. The germline V gene has CDR1 SGDLS and CDR2 YYNGEE. The CDR3 protein is CASSPRIRNEQFF. CDR3 DNA sequence: TGTGCCAGCAGCCCACGTATCAGGAATGAGCAGTTCTTC.

The chain carries TRBV6-5 and TRBJ2-7; D is unclear. CDR1 MNHEY and CDR2 SVGAGI come from the germline V gene. V lost 2 bases to trimming and J lost 2 bases, with 10 bases between them. The CDR3 spans 14 residues. CDR3 region: CASSYHILAYEQYF. The CDR3 coding sequence is TGTGCCAGCAGTTACCACATCTTGGCCTACGAGCAGTACTTC.

The chain employs TRBV7-2 and TRBJ1-1; TRBD1 is a possible D gene (5 bases). Germline CDR1 SGHTA, CDR2 FQGNSA. The CDR3 length is 14 residues. V dropped 6 bases and J dropped 6 bases, with 17 bases sitting between them. The CDR3 DNA follows: TGTGCCAGCAGGTTCAGGGCGGATAACCCTGAAGCTTTCTTT. Translation gives CASRFRADNPEAFF.

This clone was observed once. The chain links TRBV21-1 to TRBJ2-1. TRBV21-1 is described as a pseudogene. CDR3 size: 14 residues. CDR3 sequence: CASSSKTPSDEQFF. The CDR3 nucleotides are TGTGCCAGCAGTTCAAAAACCCCCTCCGATGAGCAGTTCTTC.

The genes are TRBV24-1 and TRBJ1-5, with a possible D match to TRBD1 (6 bases). The ends were cut back, 4 bases at V and 1 base at J, with 10 bases in the middle. CDR1 and CDR2 (germline): KGHDR, SFDVKD. This CDR3 region has 15 residues. CDR3 DNA: TGTGCCACCAGTGACGGGACACGGAGCAATCAGCCCCAGCATTTT. It codes for CATSDGTRSNQPQHF.

V and J are TRBV19 and TRBJ2-7; D tentatively reads TRBD1 or TRBD2 (5 bases each). Germline CDR1 and CDR2: LNHDA and SQIVND (reference sequence). V shed 3 bases and J shed 0 bases, with 9 bases lying between them. The CDR3 loop spans 14 amino acids. Here the CDR3 DNA reads TGTGCCAGTAGTATTCGGGGCAACTCCTACGAGCAGTACTTC. Protein product: CASSIRGNSYEQYF. Full variable domain (rest looked up from reference TRBV19 and TRBJ2-7): DGGITQSPKYLFRKEGQNVTLSCEQNLNHDAMYWYRQDPGQGLRLIYYSQIVNDFQKGDIAEGYSVSREKKESFPLTVTSAQKNPTAFYLCASSIRGNSYEQYFGPGTRLTVT.

The J gene is TRBJ1-1, the V gene TRBV21-1. TRBV21-1 counts as a pseudogene. This CDR3 spans 17 amino acids. The CDR3 DNA sequence: TGTGCCAGCAGCAAAGTAAACATCCAGCCGGGATGCGCTGAAGCTTTCTTT. Its translation is CASSKVNIQPGCAEAFF.

In DNA form, the CDR3 reads TGTGCCAGCAGTGACCCGACAGGGGTTCCATACGAGCAGTACTTC. Its translation: CASSDPTGVPYEQYF. V usage is TRBV6-4 and J usage is TRBJ2-7; 8 bases line up with TRBD1. V gave up 2 bases and J gave up 4 bases; unmatched junction bases: 7. Per germline, CDR1 MRHNA and CDR2 SNTAGT. CDR3 length: 15 residues.

The chain carries TRBV7-9 and TRBJ2-1; D is ambiguous. Germline V gene data show CDR1 as SEHNR and CDR2 as FQNEAQ (reference sequence). V lost 5 bases, J lost 5 bases, and 10 bases lay in between. The CDR3 length is 13 residues. The CDR3 sequence is CASSPLSNNEQFF. The CDR3 nucleotides are TGTGCCAGCAGCCCACTCTCTAACAATGAGCAGTTCTTC. The full variable domain, completed using reference TRBV7-9 and TRBJ2-1, is DTGVSQNPRHKITKRGQNVTFRCDPISEHNRLYWYRQTLGQGPEFLTYFQNEAQLEKSRLLSDRFSAERPKGSFSTLEIQRTEQGDSAMYLCASSPLSNNEQFFGPGTRLTVL.

This clone has just a few counts. The gene calls are TRBV7-2 and TRBJ1-2, with a possible D match to TRBD1 (5 bases). Trimming removed 3 bases at V and 5 bases at J, with 13 bases between. CDR1 SGHTA and CDR2 FQGNSA come from the germline V gene. The CDR3 has 14 amino acids. CDR3 DNA: TGTGCCAGCAGCTTGAGGGGAGGTCCATATGGCTACACCTTC. It is translated as CASSLRGGPYGYTF.

The rearrangement joins TRBV6-5 to TRBJ1-1; D perhaps matches TRBD1 (6 bases). In germline, CDR1 is MNHEY, CDR2 SVGAGI. V was clipped by 3 bases and J by 7 bases, with 15 bases between them. This CDR3 contains 14 residues. The CDR3 DNA reads TGTGCCAGCAGTTATATTGGGGGGCGGATTGAAGCTTTCTTT. Residues: CASSYIGGRIEAFF.

The chain employs TRBV24-1 and TRBJ2-3; D uncertain. The germline gives CDR1 KGHDR, CDR2 SFDVKD. V lost 1 base and J lost 6, with 7 bases in between. This CDR3 contains 13 residues. CDR3 DNA: TGTGCCACCAGTGATTTCGGGCGGGATACGCAGTATTTT. Its protein is CATSDFGRDTQYF.

The chain recombines TRBV5-6 with TRBJ2-1; TRBD2 agrees at 8 bases. Germline CDR1 SGHDT, CDR2 YYEEEE. J gave up 1 base and V 0 bases, and 0 bases lay outside the gene matches. The CDR3 runs 15 residues. Here the CDR3 reads CASSLGGGSYNEQFF. CDR3 coding DNA: TGTGCCAGCAGCTTGGGCGGGGGGTCCTACAATGAGCAGTTCTTC.

This chain joins TRBV19 and TRBJ1-1; no definite D call. Germline V gene lookup returns CDR1 LNHDA and CDR2 SQIVND (reference sequence). V was cut by 1 base and J by 1 base, with 4 bases left in between. CDR3 size: 13 residues. The CDR3 nucleotides read TGTGCCAGTAGTATAGGGGGGAACACTGAAGCTTTCTTT. Translating gives CASSIGGNTEAFF.

The CDR3 region has the DNA TGTGCCAGCAGCCTAACAGGCTACGAGCAGTACTTC. This codes for CASSLTGYEQYF. The chain employs TRBV13 and TRBJ2-7, with D possibly being TRBD1 (5 bases). Germline CDR1 reads PRHDT; CDR2 reads FYEKMQ (reference sequence). This CDR3 is built from 12 residues. V lost 5 bases to trimming and J lost 3 bases, with 8 bases between them.

The chain couples TRBV6-5 to TRBJ2-2, with D tentatively TRBD2 (5 bases). The CDR3 totals 15 residues. Trimming pared 6 bases from V and 1 base from J, leaving 12 bases between. Germline V gene data show CDR1 as MNHEY and CDR2 as SVGAGI. CDR3 DNA: TGTGCCAGCAGCCTAACGGGGAGGAACACCGGGGAGCTGTTTTTT. This gives the protein CASSLTGRNTGELFF.

The genes are TRBV6-5 and TRBJ2-3, with D possibly being TRBD1 (5 bases). Germline V gene lookup returns CDR1 MNHEY and CDR2 SVGAGI. This CDR3 has 14 amino acids. Trimming removed 10 bases from V and 6 bases from J, with 20 bases in between. CDR3 sequence reads: CATLPSTDMDTQYF. As DNA, the CDR3 is TGTGCCACCCTTCCTTCGACAGACATGGATACGCAGTATTTT.

The V and J genes are TRBV6-1 and TRBJ2-5, with D perhaps matching TRBD1 (5 bases). The germline V and J ends were trimmed by 4 bases and 5 bases, with 14 bases remaining between them. This CDR3 is built from 14 residues. Looked up from germline, CDR1 is MNHNS and CDR2 is SASEGT. In DNA form, the CDR3 reads TGTGCCAGCAGTGGAACAGGCTCCAGGGAGACCCAGTACTTC. Its translation is CASSGTGSRETQYF.

This chain connects TRBV7-8 to TRBJ2-5; 7 bases line up with TRBD2. CDR1 is SGHVS and CDR2 is FQNEAQ in the germline V gene. The V gene end was trimmed by 7 bases and the J gene end by 2 bases; junction bases not matched to a gene: 16. The CDR3 extends over 17 amino acids. The DNA for the CDR3 is TGTGCCAGCACCTCCCATGGGCCTAGCGGAACACAAGAGACCCAGTACTTC. Protein: CASTSHGPSGTQETQYF.

The chain links TRBV19 to TRBJ2-1, with a possible D match to TRBD1 (5 bases). Germline CDR1 reads LNHDA; CDR2 reads SQIVND (reference sequence). The CDR3 loop spans 13 amino acids. The germline V and J ends were trimmed by 4 bases and 5 bases, with 9 bases remaining between them. CDR3 sequence: CASSKDRDNEQFF. The CDR3 bases are TGTGCCAGTAGTAAAGACAGAGACAATGAGCAGTTCTTC.